This TCR beta chain appears in the sequencing data of a study of blood T cell repertoires in COVID-19. Sequencing used immunoSEQ multiplex PCR; TCRdb keeps in-frame clones, though not all of them. The sample has 100,000 or so clones, approximately 85% seen once. J was trimmed by 4 bases and V by 4 bases; bases with no gene match: 5. This CDR3 spans 14 amino acids. Germline loops: CDR1 MNHEY, CDR2 SVGAGI. The sequencing sample was made of peripheral blood. This sequence was found in a woman in her fifties or sixties with acute or convalescent COVID-19. J is TRBJ1-2 and V is TRBV6-5, with 8 bases matching TRBD1. CDR3 bases: TGTGCCAGCAGTTCTCGGACAGGGCTCTATGGCTACACCTTC. Encoded protein: CASSSRTGLYGYTF.